These 21 T cell receptor beta chains share one sample of origin, sequenced in a study of T cell changes during pregnancy in multiple sclerosis. Profiling relied on immunoSEQ multiplex PCR, and the TCRdb table lists in-frame clones only, not all of them. The sample has some 14,000 clones; approximately 95% are singletons. Sequences were derived from peripheral blood, sampled in the second trimester of pregnancy. These receptors all come from a female donor in good health, enrolled as a control in a pregnancy study.

J is TRBJ2-7 and V is TRBV4-3, with 10 bases that match TRBD2. V trimming: 1 base; J trimming: 3 bases; junction bases outside the gene matches: 6. Germline CDR1 is LGHNA and CDR2 is YSLEER. This CDR3 region has 16 residues. The chain's CDR3 is CASSQGASGGNYEQYF. In DNA, the CDR3 is TGCGCCAGCAGCCAAGGCGCTAGCGGGGGTAACTACGAGCAGTACTTC.

This sequence joins TRBV7-6 and TRBJ2-5; tentative D call: TRBD1 (5 bases). Germline V gives CDR1 SGHVS, CDR2 FNYEAQ. The CDR3 consists of 13 residues. V was clipped by 1 base and J by 7 bases, with 10 bases between them. The CDR3 DNA reads as TGTGCCAGCAGCTTAGACGGGCAGGGGACCCAGTACTTC. Protein: CASSLDGQGTQYF.

This clone was seen a single time. Germline is not matched at one junction end, which may reflect a read error. The rearrangement uses TRBV5-4 and TRBJ1-1; D possibly corresponds to TRBD1 (6 bases). The CDR3 covers 14 residues. Per the germline V gene, CDR1 is SGHNT and CDR2 is YYREEE (reference sequence). The CDR3 coding sequence is TGTGCCAGCAGCTTGGGGCAGGGGAACACTGAAACTTTCTTT. This gives the protein CASSLGQGNTETFF. Using reference TRBV5-4 and TRBJ1-1 for the parts outside the CDR3, the full variable domain is ETGVTQSPTHLIKTRGQQVTLRCSSQSGHNTVSWYQQALGQGPQFIFQYYREEENGRGNFPPRFSGLQFPNYSSELNVNALELDDSALYLCASSLGQGNTETFFGQGTRLTVV.

The CDR3 nucleotides are TGTGCCAGCAGTTTAAGGGGAATAGTAGAGCAGTACTTC. Its translation is CASSLRGIVEQYF. The chain has TRBV27 and TRBJ2-7, with D maybe TRBD1 (5 bases). Trimming took 2 bases from V and 7 from J, leaving 12 bases between them. Germline V gene data show CDR1 as MNHEY and CDR2 as SMNVEV (reference sequence). The CDR3 extends over 13 amino acids.

Worth noting for this clone: Relative to the germline gene, one junction end is altered; a read error may explain this. The gene calls are TRBV7-7 and TRBJ2-5, with TRBD2 identical over 7 bases. CDR3 length: 15 residues. CDR1 and CDR2 from the germline V gene are SSHAT and FNYEAQ (reference sequence). CDR3 bases: TGTGCTAGCAGCTTTGGGGTGGGGGGGTTGGAGACCCAGTACTTC. As protein: CASSFGVGGLETQYF.

The rearrangement links TRBV9 to TRBJ2-7; 7 bases map to TRBD1. The CDR3 is 13 residues long. With 3 bases clipped from V and 2 bases from J, the junction kept 2 bases outside the gene matches. Germline V gene sequence: CDR1 SGDLS, CDR2 YYNGEE. The CDR3 bases are TGTGCCAGCAGCGCCGGACAGGCCTACGAGCAGTACTTC. This sequence encodes CASSAGQAYEQYF.

V and J are TRBV7-2 and TRBJ2-5; the match to TRBD2 covers 8 bases. Germline V gives CDR1 SGHTA, CDR2 FQGNSA. Trimming cost V 11 bases and J 3 bases; bases outside gene matches: 5. The CDR3 consists of 12 residues. The CDR3 protein is CASGTREETQYF. The CDR3 DNA sequence: TGTGCCTCGGGGACTAGAGAAGAGACCCAGTACTTC.

This clone came up once. The chain recombines TRBV4-1 with TRBJ1-4; D is uncertain. The V end was cut by 0 bases, the J end by 8 bases, with 13 bases between. Germline assignment: CDR1 MGHRA and CDR2 YSYEKL. The CDR3 has 15 residues. CDR3 DNA sequence: TGCGCCAGCAGCCAAGAGGAGAGGCTGAGGGAAAAACTGTTTTTT. It specifies CASSQEERLREKLFF.

The CDR3 protein is CASSPTPFTGVKRETQYF. CDR3 DNA sequence: TGTGCCAGCAGCCCGACCCCTTTCACAGGGGTAAAAAGAGAGACCCAGTACTTC. The rearrangement uses TRBV7-2 and TRBJ2-5, with 7 bases aligning to TRBD1. Germline V gene lookup returns CDR1 SGHTA and CDR2 FQGNSA. Trimming removed 5 bases from V and 4 bases from J; junction bases left unmatched: 19. The CDR3 spans 18 residues.

The J gene is TRBJ1-2, the V gene TRBV13; no definite D call. V was clipped by 0 bases and J by 8 bases, with 13 bases between them. The germline V gene encodes CDR1 PRHDT and CDR2 FYEKMQ (reference sequence). The CDR3 totals 14 residues. The CDR3: CASSLGGSRVGYTF. CDR3 DNA sequence: TGTGCCAGCAGCTTAGGGGGGTCGCGGGTCGGCTACACCTTC.

The V gene is TRBV7-3, the J gene TRBJ1-2; possibly TRBD1 for D (5 bases). This CDR3 has 14 residues. Trimming took 5 bases from V and 4 from J, leaving 14 bases between them. Germline CDR1 is SGHTA and CDR2 is FQGTGA. The DNA for the CDR3 is TGTGCCAGCAGCCAAACGGTCCAGGGCTATGGCTACACCTTC. Translated: CASSQTVQGYGYTF.

This chain joins TRBV7-9 and TRBJ2-2, with 8 bases identical to TRBD1. This CDR3 has 16 residues. The germline CDR1 and CDR2 sequences are SEHNR and FQNEAQ (reference sequence). Unmatched junction bases numbered 6, after V lost 4 bases and J lost 2 bases. The CDR3 DNA sequence: TGTGCCAGCAGCTCTGGACAGGGAGTCAACACCGGGGAGCTGTTTTTT. Residues: CASSSGQGVNTGELFF. Full variable domain (remainder filled in from reference TRBV7-9 and TRBJ2-2): DTGVSQNPRHKITKRGQNVTFRCDPISEHNRLYWYRQTLGQGPEFLTYFQNEAQLEKSRLLSDRFSAERPKGSFSTLEIQRTEQGDSAMYLCASSSGQGVNTGELFFGEGSRLTVL.

The chain links TRBV28 to TRBJ2-1; 9 nucleotides align to TRBD2. Germline V CDR1 and CDR2: MDHEN, SYDVKM. Unmatched junction bases numbered 7, after V lost 4 bases and J lost 0 bases. The CDR3 extends over 17 amino acids. The CDR3 here is CASSSQTSGISYNEQFF. CDR3 bases: TGTGCCAGCAGTTCCCAGACTAGCGGCATCTCCTACAATGAGCAGTTCTTC. Using reference TRBV28 and TRBJ2-1 for the parts outside the CDR3, the full variable domain is DVKVTQSSRYLVKRTGEKVFLECVQDMDHENMFWYRQDPGLGLRLIYFSYDVKMKEKGDIPEGYSVSREKKERFSLILESASTNQTSMYLCASSSQTSGISYNEQFFGPGTRLTVL.

The chain carries TRBV18 and TRBJ2-5; D not certain. The length of the CDR3 is 13 residues. Trimming shortened V by 8 bases and J by 5 bases, and 15 bases separated the two germline ends. Germline V lookup: CDR1 KGHSH, CDR2 LQKENI. CDR3: CASHSTQSETQYF. CDR3 bases: TGTGCCAGCCACAGCACCCAGTCGGAGACCCAGTACTTC.

The chain carries TRBV7-9 and TRBJ1-2; D unclear. V was cut by 3 bases and J by 5 bases, with 10 bases left in between. Germline CDR1 SEHNR, CDR2 FQNEAQ (reference sequence). The CDR3 spans 13 residues. The CDR3 protein is CASSFGEIYGYTF. CDR3 nucleotides: TGTGCCAGCAGCTTTGGAGAGATTTATGGCTACACCTTC.

The chain has TRBV25-1 and TRBJ2-1; D not resolved. CDR1 and CDR2 from the germline V gene are MGHDK and SYGVNS. V lost 7 bases and J lost 1, with 11 bases in between. The CDR3 has 14 amino acids. Written as DNA, the CDR3 is TGTGCCAGCATCCCGTCAGGATCCTACAATGAGCAGTTCTTC. It specifies CASIPSGSYNEQFF.

The CDR3 loop is CASSLRGTGGDEQYF. CDR3 nucleotides: TGTGCCAGCAGCTTAAGGGGGACAGGGGGGGACGAGCAGTACTTC. The chain carries TRBV7-3 and TRBJ2-7, with 11 bases fitting TRBD1. This CDR3 comprises 15 residues. CDR1 and CDR2 from the germline V gene are SGHTA and FQGTGA. V lost 1 base and J lost 5; bases outside the gene matches: 4.

V and J are TRBV5-4 and TRBJ1-1; D perhaps matches TRBD1 (5 bases). V was trimmed by 0 bases and J by 0 bases, leaving 18 bases between them. Germline V gene sequence: CDR1 SGHNT, CDR2 YYREEE (reference sequence). This CDR3 has 18 residues. Written as DNA, the CDR3 is TGTGCCAGCAGCTTGGGGGGGGGAAAGTTACAGGTGAACACTGAAGCTTTCTTT. Its protein is CASSLGGGKLQVNTEAFF. Based on the CDR3 plus reference TRBV5-4 and TRBJ1-1, the full variable domain is ETGVTQSPTHLIKTRGQQVTLRCSSQSGHNTVSWYQQALGQGPQFIFQYYREEENGRGNFPPRFSGLQFPNYSSELNVNALELDDSALYLCASSLGGGKLQVNTEAFFGQGTRLTVV.

The CDR3 here is CATASGIGNEQFF. For the CDR3, the DNA is TGTGCCACCGCCTCCGGGATTGGCAATGAGCAGTTCTTC. This chain joins TRBV15 and TRBJ2-1; maybe TRBD2 (5 bases). The CDR3 is made up of 13 amino acids. Germline V gene data show CDR1 as LNHNV and CDR2 as YYDKDF (reference sequence). Trimming removed 8 bases at V and 6 bases at J, with 14 bases between.

This rearrangement joins TRBV30 to TRBJ1-4, with 8 bases identical to TRBD1. V dropped 2 bases and J dropped 7; count of bases not matched to a gene: 3. Germline V gene lookup returns CDR1 GTSNPN and CDR2 SVGIG (reference sequence). This CDR3 region has 13 residues. For the CDR3, the DNA is TGTGCCTGGAGTCGAGACAGGGGTGAAAAACTGTTTTTT. Translation: CAWSRDRGEKLFF.

The rearrangement uses TRBV6-1 and TRBJ2-2; TRBD1 aligns across 9 bases. The CDR3 contains 17 residues. Trimming removed 3 bases from V and 7 bases from J; junction bases left unmatched: 12. Germline V lookup: CDR1 MNHNS, CDR2 SASEGT. CDR3 sequence: CASSDLLRQGGNGELFF. DNA of the CDR3: TGTGCCAGCAGTGACCTTCTTCGACAGGGGGGAAACGGGGAGCTGTTTTTT.